Sequencing of this T cell receptor beta chain was carried out in a study of early T cells in non-severe SARS-CoV-2 infection. On the study more broadly: The authors sequenced bulk RNA from unsorted whole blood, leaving chains unpaired. Overall study findings and caveats: Matching with VDJdb favored anti-spike CD8 responses (missing private and CD4 specificities).

There are many counts of this clonotype. Its specificity is unknown. CDR3 length equals 17 residues. Germline loops: CDR1 DFQATT, CDR2 SNEGSKA (reference sequence). V trimming: 4 bases; J trimming: 1 base; junction bases outside the gene matches: 13. Researchers attached unique molecular identifiers to individual cDNA molecules. TCRdb itself ran the 5' RACE reads through MiXCR, one entry per CDR3 protein. Of tens of thousands of distinct CDR3 sequences listed, approximately 7.1% are singletons. Specimen: whole blood. This clonotype was obtained from an adult who was a healthcare worker with PCR-confirmed SARS-CoV-2 infection or an uninfected control (not recorded which). The chain links TRBV20-1 to TRBJ2-5, with 9 bases aligning to TRBD2. CDR3 amino acids: CSATQMTPGLAQETQYF. CDR3 nucleotide sequence: TGCAGTGCTACGCAAATGACCCCGGGACTAGCCCAAGAGACCCAGTACTTC.